This entry describes one T cell receptor beta chain. The antigen remains undetermined. Produced via immunoSEQ multiplex PCR; TCRdb's table is partial and in-frame only. The repertoire holds 95,000 to 100,000 clones, roughly 83% seen once, with roughly 1.5% in the top ten. This specimen comes from a study of OX40 agonist ivuxolimab in advanced cancers. The overall study: It was permissible to have had prior anti-PD-1, anti-PD-L1 or anti-CTLA-4 therapy, and over 35% had some. Three patients had partial responses: one hepatocellular carcinoma, two cutaneous melanoma.

Study-level points and caveats: CD4+ and CD8+ blood T cells expanded clonally by week 6 at 0.1 to 3.0 mg/kg.

Sampling times: baseline, cycle 4 day 1, cycle 7 day 1. V was clipped by 1 base and J by 6 bases, with 16 bases between them. CDR3 length equals 15 residues. Germline CDR1 and CDR2: MDHEN and SYDVKM. This chain connects TRBV28 to TRBJ2-7; TRBD2 is a possible D gene (7 bases). The starting material was CD4+ or CD8+ T cells sorted from blood, obtained in a trial of the OX40 agonist ivuxolimab. This TCR was sampled from an adult with an advanced solid tumor such as melanoma, head and neck, liver or kidney cancer. This chain's CDR3 is CASSLFGGGRREQYF. The DNA for the CDR3 is TGTGCCAGCAGTTTATTTGGCGGGGGCCGCCGCGAGCAGTACTTC.